Below are 14 T cell receptor beta chains sequenced from a single sample in a study of blood T cells in healthy people across ages (dated by TCRdb to 2014 to 2015). Library creation used 5' RACE. Instrument on record: Illumina HiSeq 2500. A second PCR of about 7 to 12 cycles was run with a J-beta primer mix and a sample-barcoded 5' primer. Starting from the raw public reads, TCRdb applied fastp trimming at Q25, assembled clones with MiXCR and retained in-frame beta chains. Rows merge per CDR3 protein into single entries with the most common DNA and genes. The sample table shows 920,000 or so distinct CDR3 sequences, and 40% to 50% are seen once. The top ten hold 18% of the sample. The sequenced sample was blood. The receptor set was obtained from a woman aged 55-69 years in good health.

The V gene is TRBV7-8, the J gene TRBJ2-5, with D maybe TRBD1 (6 bases). Trimming left V 7 bases short and J 2 bases short, with 14 bases between. Germline V gene data show CDR1 as SGHVS and CDR2 as FQNEAQ. There are 14 residues in the CDR3. The DNA of the CDR3 is TGTGCCAGCATCCTTCAGGGGTGGCAAGAGACCCAGTACTTC. Protein product: CASILQGWQETQYF.

The chain links TRBV6-2 or TRBV6-3 to TRBJ2-1; 8 nucleotides align to TRBD2. V was clipped by 6 bases and J by 4 bases; unmatched bases: 5. The CDR3 is 14 amino acids. CDR1 is MNHEY and CDR2 is SVGEGT in the germline V gene. CDR3 in amino acids: CASRREGRYNEQFF. CDR3 coding DNA: TGTGCCAGCAGACGGGAGGGCCGGTACAATGAGCAGTTCTTC.

The genes are TRBV4-2 and TRBJ2-2; 7 nucleotides match TRBD1. V shed 2 bases, J shed 5 bases, and the junction held 5 bases outside the gene matches. CDR1 is LGHNA and CDR2 is YNFKEQ in the germline V gene. The CDR3 has 15 amino acids. The CDR3 protein is CASSQTGVWTGELFF. The CDR3 nucleotides are TGTGCCAGCAGCCAAACAGGGGTGTGGACCGGGGAGCTGTTTTTT.

V is TRBV29-1 and J is TRBJ2-5; D might be TRBD1 (5 bases). With the DNA end fitting TRBJ2-7 better, the J assignment may be wrong. Germline lookup yields CDR1 SQVTM and CDR2 ANQGSEA. The CDR3 runs to 12 residues. The CDR3 region has the DNA TGCAGCGTCCAGGACACAGTATACGAGCAGTACTTC. This codes for CSVQDTVYEQYF.

The J gene is TRBJ2-3, the V gene TRBV11-2; D is unclear. Germline CDR1 reads SGHAT; CDR2 reads FQNNGV. V lost 4 bases to trimming and J lost 0 bases, with 14 bases between them. The CDR3 loop spans 16 amino acids. This CDR3 is CASSSHAGDSTDTQYF. The CDR3 DNA sequence: TGTGCCAGCAGCTCTCATGCCGGTGACAGCACAGATACGCAGTATTTT.

This clonotype was seen only a few times. The J gene is TRBJ2-1, the V gene TRBV29-1; 14 bases match TRBD2. The ends lost 7 bases at V and 6 bases at J; junction bases unmatched: 2. CDR1 and CDR2 (germline): SQVTM, ANQGSEA. The CDR3 sequence is 13 residues long. Here the CDR3 reads CSGGLAGGNEQFF. DNA for the CDR3: TGCAGCGGAGGACTAGCGGGAGGCAATGAGCAGTTCTTC.

V and J are TRBV15 and TRBJ2-7; D is unresolved. Germline V gene lookup returns CDR1 LNHNV and CDR2 YYDKDF (reference sequence). V lost 0 bases and J lost 12, with 12 bases in between. There are 12 residues in the CDR3. The CDR3 protein is CATSRDSGSSYF. The CDR3 DNA reads TGTGCCACCAGCAGAGATTCAGGCAGTTCGTACTTC.

This clonotype was seen a handful of times. The chain uses TRBV29-1 and TRBJ2-7; D possibly corresponds to TRBD2 (6 bases). CDR3 size: 14 residues. Germline assignment: CDR1 SQVTM and CDR2 ANQGSEA. V lost 6 bases to trimming and J lost 0 bases, with 15 bases between them. The DNA for the CDR3 is TGCAGCGTCCGCCGGGACGGGAGCTCCTACGAGCAGTACTTC. This sequence encodes CSVRRDGSSYEQYF.

In regard to this clonotype: At one of its ends the junction is not consistent with the germline gene, which may arise from a read error. The chain is built from TRBV7-9 and TRBJ2-4, with a tentative D call TRBD2 (5 bases). CDR1 is SEHNR and CDR2 is FQNEAQ in the germline V gene (reference sequence). This CDR3 contains 16 residues. The CDR3 here is CAGSSTLAGYKNIQYF. The CDR3 DNA is TGTGCCGGCAGCAGCACTTTGGCGGGTTACAAAAACATTCAGTACTTC.

In its sample, this clonotype was seen a few times. The CDR3 reads CASSRTTLTKNIQYF. In DNA, the CDR3 is TGTGCCAGCAGTCGGACCACACTGACCAAAAACATTCAGTACTTC. The chain links TRBV27 to TRBJ2-4; D unresolved. Deletions cut 5 bases from V and 2 bases from J, with 13 bases between. The V gene's germline CDR1 is MNHEY and CDR2 SMNVEV (reference sequence). The CDR3 is made up of 15 amino acids.

The V gene is TRBV11-2, the J gene TRBJ2-5; 7 bases map to TRBD2. Trimming removed 1 base from V and 7 bases from J; junction bases left unmatched: 3. Per germline, CDR1 SGHAT and CDR2 FQNNGV. This CDR3 has 13 amino acids. Here the CDR3 DNA reads TGTGCCAGCAGCTTAGGATGGGAGGGGACCCAGTACTTC. This translates into CASSLGWEGTQYF.

The chain is built from TRBV12-3 or TRBV12-4 and TRBJ2-1; 8 bases align to TRBD2. The CDR3 sequence is 16 residues long. Trimming removed 3 bases from V and 7 bases from J; junction bases left unmatched: 11. CDR3 sequence: CASSLMRGLGRNEQFF. The CDR3 nucleotides are TGTGCCAGCAGTTTGATGAGGGGACTAGGAAGGAATGAGCAGTTCTTC.

Of note for this clonotype: A read error may explain this, as a much larger clone is one base away. V is TRBV29-1 and J is TRBJ2-7, with 7 positions matching TRBD1. With the DNA end fitting TRBJ2-5 better, the J assignment may be wrong. The CDR3 totals 12 residues. Germline lookup yields CDR1 SQVTM and CDR2 ANQGSEA. The CDR3 loop is CSVPQGRETQYF. The CDR3 coding sequence is TGCAGCGTTCCACAGGGGCGAGAGACCCAGTACTTC.

This clonotype was counted once. The chain joins TRBV12-3 or TRBV12-4 to TRBJ2-5; D is ambiguous. The CDR3 is made up of 14 amino acids. With 8 bases removed from V and 2 bases from J, the gap between germline ends came to 15 bases. The CDR3 nucleotides are TGTGCCAGCGTCGCTAACTTGAATCAAGAGACCCAGTACTTC. This sequence encodes CASVANLNQETQYF.